These 26 T cell receptor beta chains originate from one sample sequenced in a study of blood T cell repertoires in COVID-19. Measured with immunoSEQ multiplex PCR; TCRdb has only the in-frame clones, and not every one. This sample has approximately 430,000 clones, with 86% found just once. What was sequenced was peripheral blood. These receptors originate from a young woman with active or convalescent COVID-19.

Remarks on this clone: Other DNA sequences in the sample encode the same CDR3. V usage is TRBV2 and J usage is TRBJ1-4; 8 positions agree with TRBD1. The CDR3 contains 15 residues. Unmatched junction bases numbered 5, after V lost 6 bases and J lost 2 bases. From germline, CDR1 is SNHLY and CDR2 FYNNEI. CDR3 in DNA: TGTGCCAGCAGGGGCCAGGGGGCGACTAATGAAAAACTGTTTTTT. It translates to CASRGQGATNEKLFF. The entire variable domain, with the rest obtained from reference TRBV2 and TRBJ1-4, is as follows: EPEVTQTPSHQVTQMGQEVILRCVPISNHLYFYWYRQILGQKVEFLVSFYNNEISEKSEIFDDQFSVERPDGSNFTLKIRSTKLEDSAMYFCASRGQGATNEKLFFGSGTQLSVL.

The chain combines TRBV5-4 with TRBJ1-6; D might be TRBD1 (6 bases). The germline V gene encodes CDR1 SGHNT and CDR2 YYREEE (reference sequence). The CDR3 runs 14 residues. Trimming removed 3 bases from V and 9 bases from J, with 13 bases in between. In DNA form, the CDR3 reads TGTGCCAGCAGCTCACTTACAGGGAGTTCACCCCTCCACTTT. This translates into CASSSLTGSSPLHF.

This clone was picked up one time. The rearrangement joins TRBV5-5 to TRBJ1-2; no clear D gene. This CDR3 is built from 16 residues. Germline CDR1 SGHKS, CDR2 YYEKEE (reference sequence). Trimming pared 4 bases from V and 0 bases from J, leaving 16 bases between. The DNA of the CDR3 is TGTGCCAGCAGCCTCGAAAGCCTAGACCCTAACTATGGCTACACCTTC. Amino acid sequence: CASSLESLDPNYGYTF.

V usage is TRBV28 and J usage is TRBJ2-7; weak D call: TRBD2 (5 bases). The ends were cut back, 1 base at V and 5 bases at J, with 18 bases in the middle. Looked up from germline, CDR1 is MDHEN and CDR2 is SYDVKM. The CDR3 has 16 amino acids. In DNA form, the CDR3 reads TGTGCCAGCAGTTTATTGGAAACCTCGGGATCTCACGAGCAGTACTTC. Protein: CASSLLETSGSHEQYF.

The rearrangement links TRBV9 to TRBJ2-1; 9 nucleotides agree with TRBD2. V was clipped by 0 bases and J by 8 bases; unmatched bases: 6. The CDR3 totals 15 residues. CDR1 is SGDLS, CDR2 YYNGEE, per germline. The CDR3, as DNA: TGTGCCAGCAGCGTAGAGGGTAGCGGGGGATATGAGCAGTTCTTC. This codes for CASSVEGSGGYEQFF.

The chain carries TRBV29-1 and TRBJ1-2, with D unclear. The CDR3 spans 15 residues. Between the trimmed V and J ends, which lost 3 bases and 2 bases, there was a span of 16 bases. The germline gives CDR1 SQVTM, CDR2 ANQGSEA. CDR3 DNA sequence: TGCAGCGTTGAGCTGTCCGAAGAGGCCAACTATGGCTACACCTTC. This gives the protein CSVELSEEANYGYTF. Supplemented by reference TRBV29-1 and TRBJ1-2, the full variable domain reads SAVISQKPSRDICQRGTSLTIQCQVDSQVTMMFWYRQQPGQSLTLIATANQGSEATYESGFVIDKFPISRPNLTFSTLTVSNMSPEDSSIYLCSVELSEEANYGYTFGSGTRLTVV.

This clone showed up just once. The sample holds other DNA sequences that translate to the same CDR3. This sequence joins TRBV9 and TRBJ2-3, with 10 positions matching TRBD2. Looked up from germline, CDR1 is SGDLS and CDR2 is YYNGEE. The CDR3 length is 15 residues. V shed 2 bases, J shed 1 base, and the junction held 1 base outside the gene matches. This CDR3 reads CASSVGLAGTDTQYF. The CDR3 DNA follows: TGTGCCAGCAGCGTTGGACTAGCGGGCACAGATACGCAGTATTTT. Full variable domain (missing parts from reference TRBV9 and TRBJ2-3): DSGVTQTPKHLITATGQRVTLRCSPRSGDLSVYWYQQSLDQGLQFLIQYYNGEERAKGNILERFSAQQFPDLHSELNLSSLELGDSALYFCASSVGLAGTDTQYFGPGTRLTVL.

The V gene is TRBV5-1, the J gene TRBJ2-3; 8 positions agree with TRBD2. Looked up from germline, CDR1 is SGHRS and CDR2 is YFSETQ. The ends lost 7 bases at V and 3 bases at J; junction bases unmatched: 10. This CDR3 is built from 15 residues. In nucleotides, the CDR3 is TGCGCCAGCCGGAAGGCGGGGGGTTTTACAGATACGCAGTATTTT. Translation: CASRKAGGFTDTQYF. Looking up the rest from reference TRBV5-1 and TRBJ2-3 gives the full variable domain: KAGVTQTPRYLIKTRGQQVTLSCSPISGHRSVSWYQQTPGQGLQFLFEYFSETQRNKGNFPGRFSGRQFSNSRSEMNVSTLELGDSALYLCASRKAGGFTDTQYFGPGTRLTVL.

V gene TRBV2 combines with J gene TRBJ1-6, with a possible D match to TRBD1 (5 bases). Germline CDR1 and CDR2: SNHLY and FYNNEI. The germline V and J ends were trimmed by 4 bases and 6 bases, with 10 bases remaining between them. This CDR3 contains 14 residues. The CDR3 DNA is TGTGCCAGCAGTGGTGACAGCACTAATTCACCCCTCCACTTT. Amino acid sequence: CASSGDSTNSPLHF.

The chain combines TRBV2 with TRBJ1-2, with 9 bases fitting TRBD1. This CDR3 region has 13 residues. The ends lost 6 bases at V and 6 bases at J; junction bases unmatched: 5. Per the germline V gene, CDR1 is SNHLY and CDR2 is FYNNEI. CDR3 in DNA: TGTGCCAGCAGAGGACAGGGGCGGAATGGCTACACCTTC. Its translation is CASRGQGRNGYTF. The whole variable domain, remainder taken from reference TRBV2 and TRBJ1-2, is EPEVTQTPSHQVTQMGQEVILRCVPISNHLYFYWYRQILGQKVEFLVSFYNNEISEKSEIFDDQFSVERPDGSNFTLKIRSTKLEDSAMYFCASRGQGRNGYTFGSGTRLTVV.

The rearrangement uses TRBV10-1 and TRBJ2-7, with D possibly matching TRBD1 (6 bases). The CDR3 extends over 13 amino acids. The germline CDR1 and CDR2 sequences are WNHNN and SYGVQD (reference sequence). Trimming cost V 0 bases and J 4 bases, with 7 bases left between them. The CDR3 DNA reads TGCGCCAGCAGTGAGTCAGGGGGATACGAGCAGTACTTC. Translation gives CASSESGGYEQYF.

The rearrangement uses TRBV14 and TRBJ1-2; D is uncertain. The CDR3 sequence is 15 residues long. Germline CDR1 SGHDN, CDR2 FVKESK. Trimming stripped 0 bases from V and 7 bases from J, with 15 bases between. CDR3 loop: CASSQDGQLRSGYTF. The CDR3 DNA sequence: TGTGCCAGCAGCCAAGATGGGCAGTTAAGGTCTGGCTACACCTTC. Filled out from reference TRBV14 and TRBJ1-2, the complete variable domain reads EAGVTQFPSHSVIEKGQTVTLRCDPISGHDNLYWYRRVMGKEIKFLLHFVKESKQDESGMPNNRFLAERTGGTYSTLKVQPAELEDSGVYFCASSQDGQLRSGYTFGSGTRLTVV.

The CDR3 DNA sequence: TGTGCCAGCAGCATTTGGACAGGGGAAATCACAGATACGCAGTATTTT. Translating gives CASSIWTGEITDTQYF. The chain recombines TRBV11-2 with TRBJ2-3; the match to TRBD1 covers 9 bases. Germline V CDR1 and CDR2: SGHAT, FQNNGV. There are 16 residues in the CDR3. The V and J ends lost 5 bases and 2 bases, in that order; junction bases with no gene match: 8.

This clone has just one count. The rearrangement uses TRBV7-2 and TRBJ1-1, with 7 bases that match TRBD1. Germline CDR1 is SGHTA and CDR2 is FQGNSA. This CDR3 is built from 13 residues. With 5 bases clipped from V and 9 bases from J, the junction kept 9 bases outside the gene matches. Here the CDR3 DNA reads TGTGCCAGCAGCCCCCGCGCAGGGGGTAAAGCTTTCTTT. It specifies CASSPRAGGKAFF.

The J gene is TRBJ1-4, the V gene TRBV2; tentatively, D is TRBD1 (5 bases). The CDR3 length is 13 residues. The V end lost 4 bases, the J end lost 8 bases, and 11 bases lay between the germline ends. Per germline, CDR1 SNHLY and CDR2 FYNNEI. In DNA form, the CDR3 reads TGTGCCAGCAGTGCGGGGGGAGAGGAAAAACTGTTTTTT. Its protein product is CASSAGGEEKLFF.

The sample holds a few counts of this clone. The V and J genes are TRBV6-5 and TRBJ1-1; 9 bases are shared with TRBD1. The CDR3 is 14 amino acids. The V gene's germline CDR1 is MNHEY and CDR2 SVGAGI. V lost 11 bases to trimming and J lost 0 bases; unmatched junction nucleotides: 7. In DNA form, the CDR3 reads TGTGCCGTGACAGGGGGGAAGATGAACACTGAAGCTTTCTTT. Its protein product is CAVTGGKMNTEAFF.

The V call is TRBV27, the J call TRBJ2-1; weak D call: TRBD2 (6 bases). The CDR3 is 15 amino acids. V gave up 8 bases and J gave up 3 bases, with 17 bases separating them. The germline V gene encodes CDR1 MNHEY and CDR2 SMNVEV (reference sequence). CDR3 loop: CASCAISGHYNEQFF. The CDR3 coding sequence is TGTGCCAGCTGCGCCATAAGCGGGCACTACAATGAGCAGTTCTTC.

The CDR3 sequence: CASSHKPSGENTGELFF. The CDR3 DNA is TGCGCCAGCAGCCACAAACCTAGCGGGGAAAACACCGGGGAGCTGTTTTTT. The rearrangement uses TRBV5-1 and TRBJ2-2; 9 bases fit TRBD2. The germline V gene encodes CDR1 SGHRS and CDR2 YFSETQ. With V trimmed by 4 bases and J by 2 bases, 9 bases remained unmatched. The CDR3 contains 17 residues.

The DNA for the CDR3 is TGTGCCAGCAGTTATAACGGGAAAGCTTTCTTT. Residues: CASSYNGKAFF. The J gene is TRBJ1-1, the V gene TRBV6-5; no definite D call. V dropped 3 bases and J dropped 9 bases, with 8 bases sitting between them. CDR1 MNHEY and CDR2 SVGAGI come from the germline V gene. The CDR3 has 11 residues.

The rearrangement uses TRBV5-5 and TRBJ2-6; D unresolved. This CDR3 is built from 14 residues. Germline assignment: CDR1 SGHKS and CDR2 YYEKEE (reference sequence). The V end lost 1 base, the J end lost 2 bases, and 4 bases lay between the germline ends. The DNA for the CDR3 is TGTGCCAGCAGCTTGTATACTGGGGCCAACGTCCTGACTTTC. As protein: CASSLYTGANVLTF.

CDR3 coding DNA: TGTGCCAGCAGCCTCCGACTCTACGAGCAGTACTTC. Its translation is CASSLRLYEQYF. This chain links TRBV28 with TRBJ2-7; the D is unclear. Germline V gene sequence: CDR1 MDHEN, CDR2 SYDVKM. CDR3 length: 12 amino acids. Trimming removed 6 bases from V and 3 bases from J, with 9 bases in between.

The chain employs TRBV7-9 and TRBJ1-1; D not certain. CDR1 is SEHNR and CDR2 is FQNEAQ in the germline V gene (reference sequence). Trimming removed 1 base at V and 0 bases at J, with 6 bases between. The CDR3 contains 14 residues. The CDR3 loop is CASSLGEMNTEAFF. The CDR3 DNA is TGTGCCAGCAGCTTAGGAGAAATGAACACTGAAGCTTTCTTT.

This clone has a single count. This chain uses TRBV10-3 with TRBJ1-2; perhaps TRBD1 as D (6 bases). The CDR3 contains 16 residues. The V and J ends lost 0 bases and 5 bases respectively, with 16 bases between them. Germline CDR1 ENHRY, CDR2 SYGVKD. For the CDR3, the DNA is TGTGCCATCAGTGAGTCGGAGACAGGAGAACCTTATGGCTACACCTTC. Amino acids: CAISESETGEPYGYTF.

The chain links TRBV5-1 to TRBJ2-1; tentative D call: TRBD2 (5 bases). CDR3 length: 15 amino acids. CDR1 and CDR2 from the germline V gene are SGHRS and YFSETQ. The V and J ends lost 1 base and 0 bases respectively, with 8 bases between them. In DNA form, the CDR3 reads TGCGCCAGCAGCTTGTCTCTAGCCTCCTACAATGAGCAGTTCTTC. Amino acid sequence: CASSLSLASYNEQFF.

The chain is built from TRBV4-1 and TRBJ2-1, with 10 bases aligning to TRBD2. Per the germline V gene, CDR1 is MGHRA and CDR2 is YSYEKL. V shed 6 bases and J 4 bases; nucleotides not matched to a gene: 6. The CDR3 has 15 amino acids. The CDR3, as DNA: TGCGCCAGCAGGGAGCTAGCGGGAGAGTACAATGAGCAGTTCTTC. Translated: CASRELAGEYNEQFF.

This chain uses TRBV5-1 with TRBJ2-3, with TRBD2 matching 11 bases. Germline V CDR1 and CDR2: SGHRS, YFSETQ. CDR3 length: 17 residues. With V trimmed by 0 bases and J by 4 bases, 7 bases remained unmatched. The CDR3 spells CASSLGVAGGPADTQYF. The CDR3 coding sequence is TGCGCCAGCAGCTTGGGTGTAGCGGGAGGGCCGGCAGATACGCAGTATTTT.